This T cell receptor beta chain was identified during a study of T cell clusters in autoimmune cytopenias. Study outcomes and limitations: The T cell clusters came from computational analysis alone and lack functional validation.

Germline V lookup: CDR1 MDHEN, CDR2 SYDVKM. The CDR3 spans 16 residues. TRB was amplified from about 260 ng of peripheral blood genomic DNA per sample. TRB rearrangements were amplified by touch-down multiplex PCR with mixed TRB-A/B primers. TCRdb re-called the multiplex PCR reads and catalogs CDR3 proteins one per entry, DNA excluded. This table holds 10,000 to 11,000 distinct CDR3 sequences. This clonotype is large by frequency. Its antigen is unidentified. The same data also went into a second study, on T cell repertoires in aging, cancer and after chemotherapy. From that paper: No conclusions about immunological memory after chemotherapy can be drawn from the repertoire data.

The sample consisted of peripheral blood. This clonotype was obtained from a human donor in good health. The chain combines TRBV28 with TRBJ1-4. CDR3 region: CASSDLRQRSLEKLFF.